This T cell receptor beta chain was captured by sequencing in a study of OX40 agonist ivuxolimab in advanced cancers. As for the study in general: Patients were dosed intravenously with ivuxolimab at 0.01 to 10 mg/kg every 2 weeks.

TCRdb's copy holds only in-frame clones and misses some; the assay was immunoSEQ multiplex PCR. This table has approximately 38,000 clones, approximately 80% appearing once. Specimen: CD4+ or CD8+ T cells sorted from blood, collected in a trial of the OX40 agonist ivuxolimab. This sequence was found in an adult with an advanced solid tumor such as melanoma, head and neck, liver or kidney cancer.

In DNA, the CDR3 is TGCAGCGTTGAAGATGGAGCGAACTATGGCTACACCTTC. The encoded protein is CSVEDGANYGYTF. J is TRBJ1-2 and V is TRBV29-1; D gene uncertain. This CDR3 spans 13 amino acids. The ends were cut back, 0 bases at V and 2 bases at J, with 7 bases in the middle. Per the germline V gene, CDR1 is SQVTM and CDR2 is ANQGSEA. The entire variable domain, with the rest obtained from reference TRBV29-1 and TRBJ1-2, is as follows: SAVISQKPSRDICQRGTSLTIQCQVDSQVTMMFWYRQQPGQSLTLIATANQGSEATYESGFVIDKFPISRPNLTFSTLTVSNMSPEDSSIYLCSVEDGANYGYTFGSGTRLTVV.